This T cell receptor (beta chain) originates from a study of cytomegalovirus exposure and HLA in healthy donors listed by TCRdb under 2017. Describing the broader study: According to an earlier analysis of a few hundred of the donors, some 180 million T cells yielded 100 million or so unique TCR beta sequences and approximately 300 Gb of sequence data. HLA typing included class I and class II loci at four-digit resolution. Roughly 300 gigabases of sequencing data and around 80 million unique TCR sequences made up an early release that covered over 550 HLA-typed donors. Genome-wide SNP genotypes for about 55% of the 666 donors were used in a later genetic analysis, which treated that subset as a discovery cohort. The study aimed to test whether signatures of past pathogen exposure could be identified by cataloging public T cell receptors. The study profiled the T cell repertoires of more than 500 subjects by immunosequencing and related them to cytomegalovirus serostatus. Typing coverage differed by locus: A, B, C, DRB1 and DQB1 were typed in roughly 629-630 donors, DQA1 in about 500, DPA1 in 600 to 610, and DPB1 in about 450. Among over 350 genotyped donors of the cohort, an average of roughly 240,000 unique TCR beta nucleotide sequences were sequenced per donor, about a sixth of them non-productive. An earlier analysis of approximately 630 of the donors applied high-throughput TCR beta sequencing to assess whether each TCR beta V gene segment acted as functional or pseudogenic. Besides the first cohort of around 700 subjects, a separate validation cohort made up of about 120 different subjects was used. All discovery cohort repertoires had been generated on a single sequencing platform. High-throughput TCR immunosequencing, statistical association of individual TCRs with disease status, and machine learning were combined to predict cytomegalovirus infection status. To study patterns of TCR occurrence, a later analysis re-analyzed previously published TCR beta repertoires from 666 donors and added high-resolution HLA genotyping. Donor age, sex, ethnicity and CMV serostatus were collected together with the repertoire data. Rather than drawing on any new phenotypic data, the later analysis identified candidate immune exposures from TCR beta sequences and the way those sequences occurred across donors. Of the approximately 400 genotyped donors, approximately 83% fell in the genetic ancestry cluster associated with self-reported Caucasian donors. Because of strong linkage in the cohort, five DR-DQ haplotypes were treated as single units for association and clustering. Study-wide conclusions, independent of this receptor: The classifier was reported to diagnose cytomegalovirus status with high specificity and sensitivity in both the original cohort and the validation cohort. In a later analysis, 16,951 TCR beta sequences were associated with specific HLA alleles at a false discovery rate of 0.05. Sequencing depth was assumed to be roughly uniform across donors in the presence/absence analyses, though that assumption may not hold. The authors suggested that the approach could potentially be generalized to other disease states and immunological phenotypes. According to a later analysis, TCR association rates differed among HLA loci, with DRB1 alleles showing the most associated TCRs and HLA-C alleles showing the fewest. Because HLA typing was unavailable for some donors at each locus, only the typed subset was used in association tests. In an earlier analysis of about 540 of the donors, most TCR beta V segments were observed in productive rearrangements about 90% or about 30% of the time, broadly matching IMGT annotations. A later analysis found that HLA-associated TCR beta chains were more clonally expanded and had lower generation probabilities than equally common non-associated chains. About 17 rarely observed V segments, including chromosome 9 orphons, were excluded from the earlier analysis of about 610 of the donors because counts were too low. Linkage disequilibrium might explain the correlated functional status among segregating V segments, but an unknown experimental factor could not be excluded. In vitro tests confirmed that three of the cytomegalovirus-associated TCR beta chains recognize cytomegalovirus antigens. Most TCR sequences were observed very rarely across donors, whereas some public TCRs were present in many individuals. A total of 150 to 200 TCR beta chains were listed by the study as associated with cytomegalovirus. A cluster of highly shared sequence variants was judged likely to be a technical artifact of the sequencing pipeline. A further reported finding was that TCR beta sequences accurately predicted the HLA-A and HLA-B alleles for most subjects in the first cohort. In a later genetic analysis, a missense DCLRE1C variant was associated with V-gene and J-gene trimming of TCR beta chains, and the association was replicated in an independent cohort. Some IMGT-functional V segments, including TRBV6-2 and TRBV6-3, could not be told apart with the 87-base-pair reads, so those segments were excluded. Immune exposure information for the cohort was limited to CMV serostatus. When HLA alleles, especially DR and DQ, strongly co-occurred, TCR associations were difficult to assign to individual alleles. According to a later analysis, most CMV-associated TCR beta chains appeared to be HLA-restricted, and the HLA associations seemed to be driven largely by CMV exposure. According to a later analysis, parvovirus B19, influenza, CMV and Epstein-Barr virus appeared linked to several top co-occurrence clusters. In this cohort, only TCR beta chains were sequenced, and detectable features were limited by the absence of alpha or paired-chain data. A later genetic analysis reported fewer N-insertions in productive TCRs among donors in an Asian-associated ancestry cluster than the approximately 670-donor mean.

Library construction relied on the immunoSEQ multiplex PCR assay. A mixture of 60 forward primers for TCR Vbeta segments and 13 reverse primers for TCR Jbeta segments was used in the multiplex PCR. Amplification of the CDR3 region of rearranged TCR beta genes was performed with a multiplex PCR assay on genomic DNA. On the Illumina HiSeq System, the amplified TCR beta libraries were sequenced as 87-base-pair reads. In the original analysis: A later analysis tallied tens of millions of unique TCR beta chains across the 700 or so repertoires, and approximately 12 million of those chains were shared by two or more donors. Raw reads were error-corrected and collapsed into unique sequences with a nearest-neighbor algorithm that merged closely related sequences to remove PCR and sequencing errors. CDR3 sequences were aligned to IMGT reference sequences to assign V, D and J gene segments. For a sequence to be retained, at least a six-nucleotide match to both a V gene segment and a J gene segment was required. Rearrangements were called productive when the CDR3 lacked stop codons and stayed in frame with V and J; all others were non-productive. CDR3 was defined by IMGT convention, running from the second conserved V-encoded cysteine to the conserved J-encoded phenylalanine. Sequences without an unambiguous match to a single V gene segment were excluded from the earlier analysis of about 630 of the donors. An earlier analysis of a few hundred of the donors classified V segments as functional when productive rearrangements were above 56.7% and as segregating when the standard deviation between donors was above 5%. A statistical classification framework was developed to diagnose cytomegalovirus status using the catalog of TCR beta chain sequences. V and J gene assignment, in a later analysis, came from comparing TCR nucleotide sequences with IMGT/GENE-DB human TR gene sequences. A later analysis assigned CDR3 sequences and most-parsimonious VDJ recombination scenarios with the TCRdist pipeline. In a later analysis, each TCR beta chain was defined by its CDR3 amino acid sequence together with its V-gene family, and reads lacking a unique V-gene family were excluded. A later analysis removed several hundred highly shared, low-generation-probability nucleotide sequences to deal with suspected cross-contamination and a sequencing artifact. In a later analysis, a clonal expansion index for each public chain was calculated from normalized within-repertoire ranks of inferred template counts. In a later analysis, generation probabilities were computed with a VDJ recombination model fitted to out-of-frame rearrangements, and the resulting probabilities were checked against IGoR. In a later analysis, hypergeometric tests were used to score TCR-TCR, TCR-HLA and TCR-CMV co-occurrence, with a repertoire-size bias correction applied to TCR pairs. False discovery rates were estimated in a later analysis by permuting HLA or CMV assignments 20 times. A later analysis grouped co-occurring TCRs with DBSCAN, adding TCRdist sequence similarity when clustering within HLA-allele-positive subsets. Repertoires with fewer than 30,000 or more than 120,000 public chains, plus five repertoires with anomalous nucleotide sharing, were excluded from co-occurrence clustering. Here the immuneACCESS table is served through TCRdb, limited to in-frame sequences with V and J called. Missing clones are a known gap in these copies; in checked studies unresolved V genes cover under half, and the rest lacks a known reason. That table supplies the V and J calls and clone size; D and trimming were determined from the DNA. This sample gives around 160,000 clones in total; roughly 85% of them show up just once. The top ten constitute roughly 10% of the sample.

In total, 630 or so healthy bone marrow donors made up the cohort. All cohort members were sampled while nominally healthy, although unrecorded immune exposures were likely present. The donor tested CMV seropositive, placing the donor among the roughly 300 seropositive members of the cohort. Every donor gave a peripheral blood sample, and the peripheral blood mononuclear cells from that sample were used for TCR beta sequencing. Genomic DNA was extracted from the blood cell samples with the Qiagen DNeasy Blood Extraction Kit. Trimming accounts for 0 bases at V and 4 bases at J, while the number of junction bases matched to no gene is 9. CDR1 and CDR2 were assigned from the germline V gene as SGHVT and SQSDAQ. The CDR3 sequence holds 18 residues, the cysteine and phenylalanine included. Left in the record is the CDR3 DNA by itself, 54 bases read in frame from the first base. To note about this clone: Its antigen is not yet known. Base qualities are missing; no much larger clone stands one base away.

Material: PBMCs. The rearranged segments are TRBV7-4 and TRBJ2-3; 11 bases in between match TRBD2. The sequence derives from a man aged 18 to 35 in good health and CMV-seropositive. The nucleotide sequence reads TGTGCCAGCAGCTTAGCAACTAGCGGGGGCCCCGGCCCAGATACGCAGTATTTT. This yields the protein CASSLATSGGPGPDTQYF.